The sequence of this T cell receptor (beta chain) was determined in a study of shared T cell receptors in the human thymus. CDR3 size: 17 residues. Trimming stripped 6 bases from V and 0 bases from J, with 17 bases between. The germline V gene has CDR1 LNHDA and CDR2 SQIVND (reference sequence). Clones were read by immunoSEQ multiplex PCR, and TCRdb kept only the in-frame ones, dropping some. The data show about 380,000 clones, approximately 95% seen once. Material for sequencing was thymocytes. V and J are TRBV19 and TRBJ2-2; possibly TRBD1 or TRBD2 for D (5 bases each). The receptor comes from a human donor. The CDR3 DNA follows: TGTGCCAGTAGGCAAATCGAGGGACGTGCGAACACCGGGGAGCTGTTTTTT. Its translation: CASRQIEGRANTGELFF.